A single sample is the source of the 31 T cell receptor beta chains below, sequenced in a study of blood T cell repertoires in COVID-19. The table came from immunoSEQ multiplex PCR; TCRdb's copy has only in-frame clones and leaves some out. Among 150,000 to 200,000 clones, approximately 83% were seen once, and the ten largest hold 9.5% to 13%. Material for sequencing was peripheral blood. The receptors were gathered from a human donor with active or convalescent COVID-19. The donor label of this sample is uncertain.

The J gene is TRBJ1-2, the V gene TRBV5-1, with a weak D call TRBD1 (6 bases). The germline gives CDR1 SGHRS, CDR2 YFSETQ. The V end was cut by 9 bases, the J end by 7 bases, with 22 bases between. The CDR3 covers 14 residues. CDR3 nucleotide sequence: TGCGCCACCCGGCGACCAGGGGAACAGGTTGGCTACACCTTC. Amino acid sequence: CATRRPGEQVGYTF.

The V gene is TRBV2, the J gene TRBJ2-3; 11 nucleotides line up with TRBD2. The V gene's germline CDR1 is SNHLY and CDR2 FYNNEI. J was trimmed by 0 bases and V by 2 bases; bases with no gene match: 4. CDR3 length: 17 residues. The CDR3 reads CASSETSGGPSTDTQYF. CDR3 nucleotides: TGTGCCAGCAGTGAAACTAGCGGGGGCCCCAGCACAGATACGCAGTATTTT.

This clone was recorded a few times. In nucleotides, the CDR3 is TGTGCCAGCAGCAAGAAAGCGGCTTTTGGCACAGATACGCAGTATTTT. Protein product: CASSKKAAFGTDTQYF. V usage is TRBV21-1 and J usage is TRBJ2-3; the table's D call of TRBD2 was not tested on the DNA. TRBV21-1 is a recognized pseudogene. The CDR3 has 16 residues.

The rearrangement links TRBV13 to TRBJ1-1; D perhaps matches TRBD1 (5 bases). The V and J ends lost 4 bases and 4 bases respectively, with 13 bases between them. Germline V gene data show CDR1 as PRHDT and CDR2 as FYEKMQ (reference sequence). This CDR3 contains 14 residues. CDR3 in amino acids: CASSSVGGGTEAFF. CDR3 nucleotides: TGTGCCAGCAGCTCTGTCGGGGGGGGCACTGAAGCTTTCTTT.

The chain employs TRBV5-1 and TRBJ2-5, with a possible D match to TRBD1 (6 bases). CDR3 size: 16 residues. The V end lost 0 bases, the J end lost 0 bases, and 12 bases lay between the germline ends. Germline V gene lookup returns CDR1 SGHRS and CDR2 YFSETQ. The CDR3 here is CASSLGQRTDQETQYF. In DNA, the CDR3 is TGCGCCAGCAGCTTGGGGCAAAGGACAGACCAAGAGACCCAGTACTTC.

For the CDR3, the DNA is TGTGCCAGCAACTTCCCGGGACTAGCGGTTCAAGAGACCCAGTACTTC. Its translation: CASNFPGLAVQETQYF. This chain links TRBV7-2 with TRBJ2-5; 11 bases fit TRBD2. This CDR3 region has 16 residues. Germline assignment: CDR1 SGHTA and CDR2 FQGNSA. With V trimmed by 7 bases and J by 2 bases, 9 bases remained unmatched.

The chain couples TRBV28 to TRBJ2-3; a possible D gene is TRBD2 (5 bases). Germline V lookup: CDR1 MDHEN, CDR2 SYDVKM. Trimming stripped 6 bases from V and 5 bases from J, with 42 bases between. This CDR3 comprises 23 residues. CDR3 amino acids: CASRGGGSGPPLFGLIKGDTQYF. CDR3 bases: TGTGCCAGCAGAGGTGGAGGCTCCGGGCCTCCTCTTTTTGGGTTGATTAAGGGAGATACGCAGTATTTT.

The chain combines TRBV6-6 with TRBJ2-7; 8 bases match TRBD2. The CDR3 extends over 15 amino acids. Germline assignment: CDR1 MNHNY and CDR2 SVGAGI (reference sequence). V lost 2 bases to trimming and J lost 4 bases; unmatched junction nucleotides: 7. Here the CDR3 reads CASSYASGSQYEQYF. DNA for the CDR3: TGTGCCAGCAGTTACGCTAGCGGGTCCCAATACGAGCAGTACTTC.

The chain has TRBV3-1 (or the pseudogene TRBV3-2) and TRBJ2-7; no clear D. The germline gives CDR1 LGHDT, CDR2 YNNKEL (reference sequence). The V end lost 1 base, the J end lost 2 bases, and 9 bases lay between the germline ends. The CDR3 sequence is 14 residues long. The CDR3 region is CASSQGLSAYEQYF. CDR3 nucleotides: TGTGCCAGCAGCCAAGGGCTTTCCGCCTACGAGCAGTACTTC.

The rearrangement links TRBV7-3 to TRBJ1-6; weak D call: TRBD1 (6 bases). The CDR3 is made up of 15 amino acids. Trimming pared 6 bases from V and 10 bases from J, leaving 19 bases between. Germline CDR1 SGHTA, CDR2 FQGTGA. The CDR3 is CASRSRGAWESPLHF. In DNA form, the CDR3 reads TGTGCCAGCAGATCCCGGGGGGCCTGGGAATCACCCCTCCACTTT.

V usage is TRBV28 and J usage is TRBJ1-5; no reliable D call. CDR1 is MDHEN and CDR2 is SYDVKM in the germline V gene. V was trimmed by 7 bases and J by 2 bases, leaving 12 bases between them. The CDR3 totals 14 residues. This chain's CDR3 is CASTVVVRNQPQHF. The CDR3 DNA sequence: TGTGCCAGCACGGTAGTGGTGCGCAATCAGCCCCAGCATTTT.

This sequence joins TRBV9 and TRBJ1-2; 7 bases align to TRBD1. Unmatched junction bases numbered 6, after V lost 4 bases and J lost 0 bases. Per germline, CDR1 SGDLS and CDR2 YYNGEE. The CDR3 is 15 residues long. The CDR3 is CASSSGTAANYGYTF. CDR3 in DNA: TGTGCCAGCAGCTCCGGGACAGCAGCTAACTATGGCTACACCTTC.

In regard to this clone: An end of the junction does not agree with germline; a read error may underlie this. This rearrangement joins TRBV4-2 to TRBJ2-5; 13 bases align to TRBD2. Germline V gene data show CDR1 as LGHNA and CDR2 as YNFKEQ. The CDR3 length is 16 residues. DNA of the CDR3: TGTGCCAGCAGCCAAGAGGAGACAGGGACTAGCGGGGTCCAGCACTTC. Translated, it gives CASSQEETGTSGVQHF.

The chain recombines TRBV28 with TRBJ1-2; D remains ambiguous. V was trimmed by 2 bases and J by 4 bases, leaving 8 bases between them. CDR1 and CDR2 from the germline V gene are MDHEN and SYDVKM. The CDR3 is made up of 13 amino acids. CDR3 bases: TGTGCCAGCAGTTTAGGGAGTACCTATGGCTACACCTTC. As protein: CASSLGSTYGYTF.

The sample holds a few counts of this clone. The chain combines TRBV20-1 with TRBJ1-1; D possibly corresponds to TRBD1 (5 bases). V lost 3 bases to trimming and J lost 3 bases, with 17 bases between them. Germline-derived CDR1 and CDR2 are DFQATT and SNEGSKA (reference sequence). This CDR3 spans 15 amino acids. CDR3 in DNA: TGCAGTGCTAGTCAGGGCCATATAGGGGACACTGAAGCTTTCTTT. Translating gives CSASQGHIGDTEAFF.

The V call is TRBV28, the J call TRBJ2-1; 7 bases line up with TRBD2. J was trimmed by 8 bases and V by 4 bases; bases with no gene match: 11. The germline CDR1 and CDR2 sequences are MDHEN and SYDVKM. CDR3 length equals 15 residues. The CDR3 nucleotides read TGTGCCAGCAGTTCGGGCGGGGGATCTAGGGATGAGCAGTTCTTC. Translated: CASSSGGGSRDEQFF. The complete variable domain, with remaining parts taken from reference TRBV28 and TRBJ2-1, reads DVKVTQSSRYLVKRTGEKVFLECVQDMDHENMFWYRQDPGLGLRLIYFSYDVKMKEKGDIPEGYSVSREKKERFSLILESASTNQTSMYLCASSSGGGSRDEQFFGPGTRLTVL.

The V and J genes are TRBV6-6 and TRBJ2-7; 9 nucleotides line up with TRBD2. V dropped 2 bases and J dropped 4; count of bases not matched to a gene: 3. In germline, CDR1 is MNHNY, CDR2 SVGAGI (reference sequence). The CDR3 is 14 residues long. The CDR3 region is CASSYTSGFYEQYF. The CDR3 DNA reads TGTGCCAGCAGTTACACTAGCGGGTTTTACGAGCAGTACTTC.

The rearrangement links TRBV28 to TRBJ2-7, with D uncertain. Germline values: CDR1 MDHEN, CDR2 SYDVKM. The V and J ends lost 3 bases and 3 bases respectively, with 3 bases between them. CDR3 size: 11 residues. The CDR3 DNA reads TGTGCCAGCAGTTTCTTCTACGAGCAGTACTTC. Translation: CASSFFYEQYF.

CDR3 sequence (DNA): TGTGCCAGCAGTCCCCGGACAGGGGCGCCCTATGGCTACACCTTC. Translated, it gives CASSPRTGAPYGYTF. V and J are TRBV27 and TRBJ1-2; TRBD1 agrees at 9 bases. The CDR3 has 15 amino acids. V shed 5 bases and J 4 bases; nucleotides not matched to a gene: 8. Germline V gene sequence: CDR1 MNHEY, CDR2 SMNVEV (reference sequence).

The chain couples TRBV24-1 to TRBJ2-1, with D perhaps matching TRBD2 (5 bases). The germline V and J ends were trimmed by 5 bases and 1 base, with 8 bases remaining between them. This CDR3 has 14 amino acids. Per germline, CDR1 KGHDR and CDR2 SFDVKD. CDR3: CATSAGESYNEQFF. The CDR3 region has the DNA TGTGCCACCAGTGCCGGGGAGTCCTACAATGAGCAGTTCTTC.

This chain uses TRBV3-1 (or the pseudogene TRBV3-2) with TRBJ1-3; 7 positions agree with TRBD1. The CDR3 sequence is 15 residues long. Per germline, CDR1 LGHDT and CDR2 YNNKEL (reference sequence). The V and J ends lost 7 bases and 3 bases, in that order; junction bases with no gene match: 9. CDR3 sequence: CASTLYRDSGNTIYF. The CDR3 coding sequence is TGTGCCAGCACCCTTTATAGGGACAGTGGAAACACCATATATTTT.

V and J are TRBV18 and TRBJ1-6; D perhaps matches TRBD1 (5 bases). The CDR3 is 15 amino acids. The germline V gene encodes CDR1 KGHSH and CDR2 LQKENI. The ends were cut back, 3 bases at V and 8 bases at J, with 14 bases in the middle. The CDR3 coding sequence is TGTGCCAGCTCACCGGGGCAGAATTGGGATTCACCCCTCCACTTT. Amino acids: CASSPGQNWDSPLHF.

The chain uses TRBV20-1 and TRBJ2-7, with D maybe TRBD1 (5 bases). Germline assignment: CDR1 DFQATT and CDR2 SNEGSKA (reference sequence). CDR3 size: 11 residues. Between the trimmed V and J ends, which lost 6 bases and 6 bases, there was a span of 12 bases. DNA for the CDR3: TGCAGTGCCCCTCTGACAGCCGAGCAGTACTTC. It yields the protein CSAPLTAEQYF.

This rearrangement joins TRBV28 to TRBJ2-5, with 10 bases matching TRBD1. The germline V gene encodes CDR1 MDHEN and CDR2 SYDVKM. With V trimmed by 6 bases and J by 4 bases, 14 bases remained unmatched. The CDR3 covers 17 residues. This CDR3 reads CASSWSLGTGDRETQYF. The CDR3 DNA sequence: TGTGCCAGCAGCTGGAGTCTTGGGACAGGGGACAGAGAGACCCAGTACTTC.

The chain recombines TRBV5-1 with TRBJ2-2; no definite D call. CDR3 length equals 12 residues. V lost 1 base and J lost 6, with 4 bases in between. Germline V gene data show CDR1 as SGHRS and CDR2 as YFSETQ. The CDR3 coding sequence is TGCGCCAGCAGCTTGTATGCCGGGGAGCTGTTTTTT. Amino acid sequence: CASSLYAGELFF.

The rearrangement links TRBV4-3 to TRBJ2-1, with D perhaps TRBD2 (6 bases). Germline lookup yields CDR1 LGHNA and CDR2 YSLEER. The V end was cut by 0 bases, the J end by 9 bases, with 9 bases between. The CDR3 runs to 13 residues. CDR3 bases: TGCGCCAGCAGCCAAGAAGGGGACTTTGAGCAGTTCTTC. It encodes CASSQEGDFEQFF.

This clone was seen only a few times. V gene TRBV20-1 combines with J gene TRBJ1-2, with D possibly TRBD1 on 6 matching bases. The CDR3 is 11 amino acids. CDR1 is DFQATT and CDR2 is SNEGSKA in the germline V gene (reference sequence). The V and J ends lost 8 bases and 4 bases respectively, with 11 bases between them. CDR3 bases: TGCAGTCTCGGACAGATCTATGGCTACACCTTC. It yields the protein CSLGQIYGYTF.

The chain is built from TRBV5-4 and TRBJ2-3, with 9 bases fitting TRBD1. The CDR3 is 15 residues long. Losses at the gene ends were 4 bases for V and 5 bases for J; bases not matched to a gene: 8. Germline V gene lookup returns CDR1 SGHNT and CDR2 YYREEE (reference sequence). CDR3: CASSAGQGSRDTQYF. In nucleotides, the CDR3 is TGTGCCAGCAGCGCGGGACAGGGATCTAGAGATACGCAGTATTTT.

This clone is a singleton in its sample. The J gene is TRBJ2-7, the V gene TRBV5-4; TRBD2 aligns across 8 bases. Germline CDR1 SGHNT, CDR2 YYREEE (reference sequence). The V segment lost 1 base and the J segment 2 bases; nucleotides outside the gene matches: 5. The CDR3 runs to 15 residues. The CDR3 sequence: CASSLKSSGAYEQYF. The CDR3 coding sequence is TGTGCCAGCAGCTTGAAAAGTAGCGGGGCCTACGAGCAGTACTTC.

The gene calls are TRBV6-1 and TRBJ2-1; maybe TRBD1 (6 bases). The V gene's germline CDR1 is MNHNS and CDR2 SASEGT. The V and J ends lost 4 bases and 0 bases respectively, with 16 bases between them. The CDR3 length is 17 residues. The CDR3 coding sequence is TGTGCCAGCAGTGCCTTATCTACAGGGTTCTCCTACAATGAGCAGTTCTTC. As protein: CASSALSTGFSYNEQFF.

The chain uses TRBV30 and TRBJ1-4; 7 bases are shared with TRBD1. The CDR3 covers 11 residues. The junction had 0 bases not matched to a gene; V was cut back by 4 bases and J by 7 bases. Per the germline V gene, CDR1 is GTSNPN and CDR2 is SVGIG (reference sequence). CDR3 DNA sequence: TGTGCCTGGACAGGGGGTGAAAAACTGTTTTTT. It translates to CAWTGGEKLFF.